This is a list of T cell receptor beta chains from one sample in a study of OX40 agonist ivuxolimab in advanced cancers. The repertoire was sequenced with immunoSEQ multiplex PCR; TCRdb's copy has only in-frame clones and lacks some. The data contain tens of thousands of clones, 86% of them singletons. The specimen was CD4+ or CD8+ T cells sorted from blood, collected in a trial of the OX40 agonist ivuxolimab. The receptors were sampled from an adult with an advanced solid tumor such as melanoma, head and neck, liver or kidney cancer. CDR3s include the opening cysteine and the closing phenylalanine or tryptophan. A D gene is named only where the DNA matches it firmly. Size values are once, few and many counts, or a class for expanded clones, and some rows have none.

abundance	v_gene	j_gene	d_gene	CDR3aa	CDR3nt
once	TRBV10-3	TRBJ2-7	TRBD2	CASGGGRGYEQYF	TGTGCCAGCGGGGGCGGGAGGGGGTACGAGCAGTACTTC
NA	TRBV5-1	TRBJ1-2	TRBD1	CASSLDQGERGYTF	TGCGCCAGCAGCTTGGATCAGGGGGAGCGCGGCTACACCTTC
NA	TRBV2	TRBJ2-3	NA	CASSEVTDTQYF	TGTGCCAGCAGTGAAGTGACAGATACGCAGTATTTT
NA	TRBV9	TRBJ2-5	TRBD2	CASSVGQATSGKYQETQYF	TGTGCCAGCAGCGTTGGGCAGGCGACTAGCGGAAAGTACCAAGAGACCCAGTACTTC
NA	TRBV21-1	TRBJ2-2	NA	CASSKRVAGGLGGELFF	TGTGCCAGCAGCAAAAGGGTAGCGGGAGGACTGGGCGGGGAGCTGTTTTTT
NA	TRBV25-1	TRBJ2-7	NA	CASSKTHNRYEQYF	TGTGCCAGCAGTAAAACCCACAATCGGTACGAGCAGTACTTC
once	TRBV2	TRBJ1-5	NA	CASSEAGDSNQPQHF	TGTGCCAGCAGTGAAGCTGGGGACAGCAATCAGCCCCAGCATTTT
NA	TRBV6-1	TRBJ2-2	NA	CASSEIGPPRTPLFF	TGTGCCAGCAGTGAAATAGGGCCCCCCCGTACCCCGCTGTTTTTT
NA	TRBV4-1	TRBJ2-5	NA	CASSRWGKETQYF	TGCGCCAGCAGCCGGTGGGGAAAGGAGACCCAGTACTTC
NA	TRBV11-2	TRBJ1-2	TRBD1	CASSATGVYGYTF	TGTGCCAGCAGCGCCACAGGGGTATATGGCTACACCTTC
NA	TRBV11-3	TRBJ2-1	NA	CASSPGGSYNEQFF	TGTGCCAGCAGCCCTGGAGGCTCCTACAATGAGCAGTTCTTC
NA	TRBV7-6	TRBJ2-3	TRBD2	CASSLAFSGNVPDTQYF	TGTGCCAGCAGCTTAGCTTTTAGCGGGAATGTTCCAGATACGCAGTATTTT
NA	TRBV15	TRBJ2-1	NA	CATSRDRVGEQFF	TGTGCCACCAGCAGAGATCGAGTGGGTGAGCAGTTCTTC
NA	TRBV10-2	TRBJ2-2	TRBD1	CASNPGQGTGELFF	TGCGCCAGCAATCCGGGACAGGGCACCGGGGAGCTGTTTTTT
few	TRBV30	TRBJ1-1	NA	CAWMPSWGAEAFF	TGTGCCTGGATGCCTTCCTGGGGAGCTGAAGCTTTCTTT
NA	TRBV5-5	TRBJ1-5	NA	CASSLETQTRQPQHF	TGTGCCAGCAGCTTGGAGACCCAGACTAGGCAGCCCCAGCATTTT
NA	TRBV5-4	TRBJ2-6	NA	CASSFEGQVANVLTF	TGTGCCAGCAGCTTCGAGGGGCAAGTGGCCAACGTCCTGACTTTC
NA	TRBV11-2	TRBJ2-7	TRBD2	CASNTGTTMEEQYF	TGTGCCAGCAACACGGGGACTACCATGGAAGAGCAGTACTTC
NA	TRBV4-2	TRBJ1-3	NA	CASSQGEAGPSGNTIYF	TGTGCCAGCAGCCAAGGTGAGGCAGGTCCTTCTGGAAACACCATATATTTT
NA	TRBV6-5	TRBJ1-2	NA	CASSYSTGESGYTF	TGTGCCAGCAGTTACTCGACAGGAGAGAGTGGCTACACCTTC
NA	TRBV19	TRBJ1-2	NA	CATKRGQSQSYGYTF	TGCGCCACGAAAAGAGGACAGTCCCAAAGCTATGGCTACACCTTC
once	TRBV28	TRBJ2-7	NA	CASSLGPGVHEQYF	TGTGCCAGCAGTTTAGGACCCGGAGTGCACGAGCAGTACTTC
NA	TRBV7-9	TRBJ1-1	NA	CASSLSAGHTEAFF	TGTGCCAGCAGCTTAAGCGCAGGGCACACTGAAGCTTTCTTT
NA	TRBV9	TRBJ2-4	TRBD2	CASSPGTSGREVAKNIQYF	TGTGCCAGCAGCCCTGGGACTAGCGGGAGGGAAGTAGCCAAAAACATTCAGTACTTC